Included here is one TCR beta chain sequence, with context. Its antigen is unidentified. The data stem from a study of cytomegalovirus exposure and HLA in healthy donors. Notes on the study in general: In a later analysis, HLA-C alleles had the fewest associated TCRs, DRB1 alleles the most. V- and J-gene trimming in TCR beta was tied to a missense DCLRE1C variant by an analysis performed later. One later analysis reportedly identified an Asian-associated ancestry cluster that showed fewer N-insertions than the roughly 640-donor mean. It was reported that the classifier diagnosed cytomegalovirus status with high specificity and sensitivity in both the original and validation cohorts.

CDR1 and CDR2 from the germline V gene are SGHAT and FQNNGV. The CDR3 contains 11 residues. V gave up 4 bases and J gave up 9 bases, with 6 bases separating them. This PCR relied on a set of 60 Vbeta primers and 13 Jbeta primers. Assay used: immunoSEQ multiplex PCR; TCRdb lists only in-frame clones, some missing. The repertoire holds around 130,000 clones, with 80% as singletons. Specimen: PBMCs. The J gene is TRBJ1-4, the V gene TRBV11-2; D gene unclear. The clonotype comes from a man aged 30 to 45 in good health and CMV-seronegative. CDR3 sequence (DNA): TGTGCCAGCAGCTCATCCAAAAAACTGTTTTTT. Translated, it gives CASSSSKKLFF.